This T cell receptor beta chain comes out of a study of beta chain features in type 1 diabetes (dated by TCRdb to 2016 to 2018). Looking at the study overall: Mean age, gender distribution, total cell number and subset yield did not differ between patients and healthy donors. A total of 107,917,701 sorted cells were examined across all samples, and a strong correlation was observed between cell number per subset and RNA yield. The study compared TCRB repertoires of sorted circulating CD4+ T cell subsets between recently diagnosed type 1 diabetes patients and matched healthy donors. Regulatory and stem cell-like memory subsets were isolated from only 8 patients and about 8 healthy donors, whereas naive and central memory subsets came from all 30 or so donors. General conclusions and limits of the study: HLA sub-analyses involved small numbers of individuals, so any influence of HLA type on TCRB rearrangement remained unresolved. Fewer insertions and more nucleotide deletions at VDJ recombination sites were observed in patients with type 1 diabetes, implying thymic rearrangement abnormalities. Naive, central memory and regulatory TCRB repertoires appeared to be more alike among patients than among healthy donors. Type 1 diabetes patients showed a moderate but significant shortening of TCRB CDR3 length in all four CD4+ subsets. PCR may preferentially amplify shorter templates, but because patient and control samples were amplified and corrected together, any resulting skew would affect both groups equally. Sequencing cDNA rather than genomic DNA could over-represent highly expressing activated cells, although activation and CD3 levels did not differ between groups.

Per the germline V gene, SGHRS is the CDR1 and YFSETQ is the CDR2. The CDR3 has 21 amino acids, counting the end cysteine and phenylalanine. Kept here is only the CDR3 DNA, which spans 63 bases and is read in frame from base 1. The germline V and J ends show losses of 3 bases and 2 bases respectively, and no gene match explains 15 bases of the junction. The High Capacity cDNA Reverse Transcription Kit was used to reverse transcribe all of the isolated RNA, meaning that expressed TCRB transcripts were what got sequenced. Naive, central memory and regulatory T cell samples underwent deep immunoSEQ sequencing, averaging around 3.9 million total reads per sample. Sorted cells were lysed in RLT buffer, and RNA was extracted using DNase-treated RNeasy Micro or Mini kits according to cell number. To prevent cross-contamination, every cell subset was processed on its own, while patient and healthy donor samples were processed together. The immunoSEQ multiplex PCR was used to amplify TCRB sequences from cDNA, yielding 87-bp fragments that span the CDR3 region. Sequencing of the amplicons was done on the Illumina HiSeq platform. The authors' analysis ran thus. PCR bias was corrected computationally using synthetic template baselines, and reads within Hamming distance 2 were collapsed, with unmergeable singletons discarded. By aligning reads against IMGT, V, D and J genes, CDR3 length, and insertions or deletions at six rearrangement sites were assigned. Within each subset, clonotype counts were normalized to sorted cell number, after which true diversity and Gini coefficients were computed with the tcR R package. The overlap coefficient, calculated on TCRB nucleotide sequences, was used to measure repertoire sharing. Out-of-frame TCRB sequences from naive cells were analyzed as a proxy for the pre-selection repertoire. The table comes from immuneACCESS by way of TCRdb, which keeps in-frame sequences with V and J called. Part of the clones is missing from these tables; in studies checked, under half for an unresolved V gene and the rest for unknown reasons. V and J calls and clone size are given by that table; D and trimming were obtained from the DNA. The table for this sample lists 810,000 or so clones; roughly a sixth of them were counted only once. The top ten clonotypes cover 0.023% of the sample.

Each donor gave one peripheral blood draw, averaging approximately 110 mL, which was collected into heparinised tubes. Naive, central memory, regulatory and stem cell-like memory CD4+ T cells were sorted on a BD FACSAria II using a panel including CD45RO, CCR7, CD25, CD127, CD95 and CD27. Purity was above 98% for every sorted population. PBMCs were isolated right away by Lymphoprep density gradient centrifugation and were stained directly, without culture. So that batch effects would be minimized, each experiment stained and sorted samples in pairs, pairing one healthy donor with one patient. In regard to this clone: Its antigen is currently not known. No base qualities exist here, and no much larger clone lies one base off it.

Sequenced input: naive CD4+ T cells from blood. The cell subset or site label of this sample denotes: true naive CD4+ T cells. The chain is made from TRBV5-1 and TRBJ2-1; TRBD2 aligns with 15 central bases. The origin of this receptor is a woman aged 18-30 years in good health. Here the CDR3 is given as CASSYKKPGLAGGMAYNEQFF. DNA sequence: TGCGCCAGCAGCTATAAGAAACCGGGACTAGCGGGAGGAATGGCCTACAATGAGCAGTTCTTC.